A selection of T cell receptor beta chains follows, all from one sample in a study of T cell responses to AZD1222 COVID-19 vaccine. The data were produced by immunoSEQ multiplex PCR, yet TCRdb's version contains in-frame clones alone and is incomplete. The sample yields about 42,000 clones, around 88% seen once. Specimen: peripheral blood, collected 28 days after the second AZD1222 dose. These receptors all stem from an adult who received the AZD1222 COVID-19 vaccine. The CDR3 runs from the conserved cysteine through the conserved F or W. Each record gives: clone size, CDR3 length, J gene, V gene, D gene, CDR3 DNA, CDR3 protein. The D gene is left open where the match is weak. Clone size is shown for a subset of rows, as once, few, many or a class of expanded clone.

clone_size: NA
cdr3_length: 15
j_call: TRBJ2-7
v_call: TRBV27
d_call: NA
cdr3_nt: TGTGCCAGCAGTTTATGGGCAGGGGATACCTACGAGCAGTACTTC
cdr3_aa: CASSLWAGDTYEQYF

clone_size: NA
cdr3_length: 13
j_call: TRBJ1-1
v_call: TRBV5-1
d_call: TRBD1
cdr3_nt: TGCGCCAGCAGCGGACAGGGGTTCACTGAAGCTTTCTTT
cdr3_aa: CASSGQGFTEAFF

clone_size: NA
cdr3_length: 14
j_call: TRBJ1-5
v_call: TRBV19
d_call: NA
cdr3_nt: TGTGCCAGTAGTACACAGGGCCCCAATCAGCCCCAGCATTTT
cdr3_aa: CASSTQGPNQPQHF

clone_size: NA
cdr3_length: 14
j_call: TRBJ2-5
v_call: TRBV2
d_call: TRBD1
cdr3_nt: TGTGCCAGCAGCTGGGACAGGGGTTTAGAGACCCAGTACTTC
cdr3_aa: CASSWDRGLETQYF

clone_size: NA
cdr3_length: 17
j_call: TRBJ2-7
v_call: TRBV6-1
d_call: NA
cdr3_nt: TGTGCCAGCAGTGAAGCGCTATCCGTCAGGGGAACCTACGAGCAGTACTTC
cdr3_aa: CASSEALSVRGTYEQYF

clone_size: NA
cdr3_length: 18
j_call: TRBJ1-5
v_call: TRBV21-1
d_call: NA
cdr3_nt: TGTGCCAGCAGCAAAGCAGACGGACAGCTAAATAGCAATCAGCCCCAGCATTTT
cdr3_aa: CASSKADGQLNSNQPQHF

clone_size: NA
cdr3_length: 14
j_call: TRBJ2-2
v_call: TRBV7-3
d_call: TRBD1
cdr3_nt: TGTGCCAGCAGCTCGGGACAGGGTGCCGGGGAGCTGTTTTTT
cdr3_aa: CASSSGQGAGELFF

clone_size: NA
cdr3_length: 14
j_call: TRBJ2-3
v_call: TRBV7-3
d_call: NA
cdr3_nt: TGTGCCAGCAGCGCCGCAAGGAATACAGATACGCAGTATTTT
cdr3_aa: CASSAARNTDTQYF

clone_size: NA
cdr3_length: 19
j_call: TRBJ2-2
v_call: TRBV10-3
d_call: NA
cdr3_nt: TGTGCCATCAGTGAGCACAAAAATACAGGGCCGTTGAACACCGGGGAGCTGTTTTTT
cdr3_aa: CAISEHKNTGPLNTGELFF

clone_size: NA
cdr3_length: 15
j_call: TRBJ2-3
v_call: TRBV5-4
d_call: TRBD2
cdr3_nt: TGTGCCAGCAGCCGGGGAGGGGTCCTCACAGATACGCAGTATTTT
cdr3_aa: CASSRGGVLTDTQYF

clone_size: once
cdr3_length: 15
j_call: TRBJ1-1
v_call: TRBV7-9
d_call: NA
cdr3_nt: TGTGCCAGCAGCGGCACGGCGGGAATAGGGACTGAAGCTTTCTTT
cdr3_aa: CASSGTAGIGTEAFF

clone_size: NA
cdr3_length: 14
j_call: TRBJ1-2
v_call: TRBV6-6
d_call: NA
cdr3_nt: TGTGCCAGCAGTTACTCGGTCCCCGGGTATGGCTACACCTTC
cdr3_aa: CASSYSVPGYGYTF

clone_size: NA
cdr3_length: 13
j_call: TRBJ2-7
v_call: TRBV30
d_call: NA
cdr3_nt: TGTGCCGTAGGAGGAGCCCTTGGCTACGAGCAGTACTTC
cdr3_aa: CAVGGALGYEQYF

clone_size: NA
cdr3_length: 16
j_call: TRBJ2-7
v_call: TRBV6-1
d_call: NA
cdr3_nt: TGTGCCAGCAGTGAAGCGCAGGGGCAGGGCTCCTACGAGCAGTACTTC
cdr3_aa: CASSEAQGQGSYEQYF

clone_size: NA
cdr3_length: 14
j_call: TRBJ2-3
v_call: TRBV7-2
d_call: TRBD2
cdr3_nt: TGTGCCAGCAGCCCTCTAGCGGGGGTAGATACGCAGTATTTT
cdr3_aa: CASSPLAGVDTQYF

clone_size: NA
cdr3_length: 13
j_call: TRBJ1-5
v_call: TRBV14
d_call: NA
cdr3_nt: TGTGCCAGCAGCCAGGGGGCTGGGCAGCCCCAGCATTTT
cdr3_aa: CASSQGAGQPQHF

clone_size: NA
cdr3_length: 14
j_call: TRBJ1-6
v_call: TRBV19
d_call: NA
cdr3_nt: TGTGCCAGTAGTAATAAAGGCGCTGGGTCACCCCTCCACTTT
cdr3_aa: CASSNKGAGSPLHF

clone_size: NA
cdr3_length: 17
j_call: TRBJ2-2
v_call: TRBV14
d_call: NA
cdr3_nt: TGTGCCAGCAGCCGCCCTGGGGACTCCATGAACACCGGGGAGCTGTTTTTT
cdr3_aa: CASSRPGDSMNTGELFF

clone_size: NA
cdr3_length: 13
j_call: TRBJ1-2
v_call: TRBV4-3
d_call: NA
cdr3_nt: TGCGCCAGCAGCCAAGATTTAGTCTATGGCTACACCTTC
cdr3_aa: CASSQDLVYGYTF

clone_size: NA
cdr3_length: 14
j_call: TRBJ2-5
v_call: TRBV7-2
d_call: NA
cdr3_nt: TGTGCCAGCAGCTTAGGGCCCTTCCAAGAGACCCAGTACTTC
cdr3_aa: CASSLGPFQETQYF

clone_size: NA
cdr3_length: 11
j_call: TRBJ1-2
v_call: TRBV29-1
d_call: TRBD1
cdr3_nt: TGCAGCGTGGGACAGGACTATGGCTACACCTTC
cdr3_aa: CSVGQDYGYTF

clone_size: NA
cdr3_length: 14
j_call: TRBJ2-1
v_call: TRBV27
d_call: NA
cdr3_nt: TGTGCCAGCAGTTTGTACGGCGCTAACAATGAGCAGTTCTTC
cdr3_aa: CASSLYGANNEQFF

clone_size: NA
cdr3_length: 17
j_call: TRBJ1-3
v_call: TRBV4-3
d_call: NA
cdr3_nt: TGCGCCAGCAGCCAAGCGGCAGCAGGGATCTCTGGAAACACCATATATTTT
cdr3_aa: CASSQAAAGISGNTIYF

clone_size: once
cdr3_length: 16
j_call: TRBJ1-6
v_call: TRBV24-1
d_call: NA
cdr3_nt: TGTGCCACCAGTGAACCGGGACGGGTACGAAATTCACCCCTCCACTTT
cdr3_aa: CATSEPGRVRNSPLHF

clone_size: NA
cdr3_length: 16
j_call: TRBJ2-5
v_call: TRBV5-1
d_call: NA
cdr3_nt: TGCGCCAGCAGCTTGGCCGATGTAGCAGCCGCAGAGACCCAGTACTTC
cdr3_aa: CASSLADVAAAETQYF

clone_size: NA
cdr3_length: 13
j_call: TRBJ1-2
v_call: TRBV6-2/TRBV6-3
d_call: NA
cdr3_nt: TGTGCCAGCAGTTATTCTACAGGGACTGGCTACACCTTC
cdr3_aa: CASSYSTGTGYTF

clone_size: NA
cdr3_length: 14
j_call: TRBJ2-3
v_call: TRBV2
d_call: NA
cdr3_nt: TGTGCCAGCAGCCTTGCAGAAGGTAGAGATACGCAGTATTTT
cdr3_aa: CASSLAEGRDTQYF

clone_size: NA
cdr3_length: 16
j_call: TRBJ1-4
v_call: TRBV5-1
d_call: NA
cdr3_nt: TGCGCCAGCAGCTTGGTTTTGGGGGGGACTAATGAAAAACTGTTTTTT
cdr3_aa: CASSLVLGGTNEKLFF

clone_size: NA
cdr3_length: 13
j_call: TRBJ2-7
v_call: TRBV6-2/TRBV6-3
d_call: NA
cdr3_nt: TGTGCCAGCAGTTACTACGGGTCCTACGAGCAGTACTTC
cdr3_aa: CASSYYGSYEQYF